This TCR beta chain was retrieved from a study of T cell repertoires in cytomegalovirus infection. Across the whole study: The public TCR beta signatures pointed to both CMV infection and matching HLA type. Study results and limitations: The ex vivo response was dominated by HLA-C-restricted CMV-specific TCR beta clonotypes. The study identified carriers of CMV plus the relevant HLA from cumulative public TCR beta family frequency.

As to this clonotype: Antigen specificity is unknown.

Trimming removed 7 bases at V and 6 bases at J, with 19 bases between. CDR3 length: 14 residues. TCRdb passed the reads through MiXCR, listing each CDR3 protein once. This table holds about 320,000 distinct CDR3 sequences, over 7.5% found once. This receptor was obtained from a human donor in good health (CMV status not recorded). Some clones in this sample may be carry-over from other donors' samples. This chain uses TRBV12-3 or TRBV12-4 with TRBJ2-7; D remains unclear. Sequenced: PBMCs. The CDR3, as DNA: TGTGCCAGCAATGGTGACATAAGTCCCCGCGAGCAGTACTTC. Translation: CASNGDISPREQYF.